One T cell receptor (beta chain) is described in this entry. The antigen is undetermined. TCRdb analysed the RT-PCR reads with MiXCR anew, one entry per CDR3 protein. The profile covers fewer than 700,000 distinct CDR3 sequences, with about an eighth appearing a single time and roughly 14% taken by the ten largest. These data belong to a study of response to subunit inactivated influenza vaccine. Notes on the study in general: Researchers suggested that each seasonal influenza vaccination recruits few new T cells.

The CDR3 is 14 amino acids. The J gene is TRBJ1-2, the V gene TRBV21-1; the table's D call of TRBD1 was not tested on the DNA. TRBV21-1 is reported as a pseudogene. This TCR was sampled from a man in his fifties who received an inactivated influenza vaccine. The starting material was PBMCs from blood, obtained 35 to 45 days after vaccination. Written as DNA, the CDR3 is TGTGCCAGCAGCAAAGAGGACAGGGGATACGGCTACACCTTC. Translation: CASSKEDRGYGYTF.